What follows are 23 T cell receptor beta chains derived from one specimen sequenced in a study of blood T cell repertoires in COVID-19. Data came from immunoSEQ multiplex PCR; TCRdb stores just in-frame clones and leaves some out. The data contain roughly 92,000 clones, roughly 86% of them seen just once; the ten biggest clones take up about a tenth. The sequenced sample consisted of peripheral blood. All receptors come from a man in his fifties with acute or convalescent COVID-19.

This chain connects TRBV12-5 to TRBJ1-1, with 10 bases that match TRBD1. This CDR3 spans 18 amino acids. Germline trimming cut 2 bases from V and 1 base from J; bases unmatched to any gene: 10. CDR1 is LGHNT, CDR2 FRNRAP, per germline. The CDR3 loop is CASGLNDRGRVWNTEAFF. CDR3 bases: TGTGCTAGTGGTTTGAATGACAGGGGGCGAGTTTGGAACACTGAAGCTTTCTTT.

This chain joins TRBV6-2 or TRBV6-3 and TRBJ2-2, with TRBD2 identical over 9 bases. The length of the CDR3 is 16 residues. The germline CDR1 and CDR2 sequences are MNHEY and SVGEGT. The junction had 11 bases not matched to a gene; V was cut back by 5 bases and J by 7 bases. DNA for the CDR3: TGTGCCAGCAGTCTAATTAGCGGGAGTTCTAGCGGGGAGCTGTTTTTT. Translating gives CASSLISGSSSGELFF.

The chain employs TRBV5-5 and TRBJ2-5; 10 bases are shared with TRBD1. The CDR3 has 15 amino acids. V lost 6 bases to trimming and J lost 4 bases; unmatched junction nucleotides: 9. CDR1 is SGHKS and CDR2 is YYEKEE in the germline V gene (reference sequence). CDR3 DNA sequence: TGTGCCAGCACCGTAACCGGGACAGGGGTAGAGACCCAGTACTTC. Protein sequence: CASTVTGTGVETQYF.

This clone has just a few counts. The chain employs TRBV30 and TRBJ1-2; TRBD1 matches 7 bases. Trimming removed 2 bases from V and 3 bases from J; junction bases left unmatched: 15. Germline CDR1 is GTSNPN and CDR2 is SVGIG (reference sequence). The length of the CDR3 is 17 residues. In DNA, the CDR3 is TGTGCCTGGAGTCACGGGCCTCAGGGGGTTGGATACTATGGCTACACCTTC. This sequence encodes CAWSHGPQGVGYYGYTF.

CDR3 DNA: TGTGCCACCAGTGGACTAGCGGGAGTAAATGAGCAGTTCTTC. Translated: CATSGLAGVNEQFF. This rearrangement joins TRBV24-1 to TRBJ2-1; 12 bases are shared with TRBD2. The CDR3 consists of 14 residues. The V segment lost 5 bases and the J segment 7 bases; nucleotides outside the gene matches: 2. Germline-derived CDR1 and CDR2 are KGHDR and SFDVKD.

The chain links TRBV10-3 to TRBJ1-4; 8 bases align to TRBD1. J was trimmed by 7 bases and V by 6 bases; bases with no gene match: 7. CDR1 and CDR2 from the germline V gene are ENHRY and SYGVKD. CDR3 length: 14 amino acids. CDR3 amino acids: CAISRTGRGEKLFF. The CDR3 DNA reads TGTGCCATCAGCCGGACAGGGAGGGGTGAAAAACTGTTTTTT.

V usage is TRBV7-9 and J usage is TRBJ1-3; TRBD1 is a possible D gene (5 bases). Between the trimmed V and J ends, which lost 5 bases and 2 bases, there was a span of 13 bases. The CDR3 spans 15 residues. The germline V gene encodes CDR1 SEHNR and CDR2 FQNEAQ (reference sequence). CDR3 coding DNA: TGTGCCAGCAGCCCCGGGGGGGTGCCTGGAAACACCATATATTTT. It translates to CASSPGGVPGNTIYF.

The chain combines TRBV27 with TRBJ2-3; TRBD2 matches at 11 bases. The CDR3 covers 17 residues. CDR1 and CDR2 (germline): MNHEY, SMNVEV (reference sequence). Trimming took 0 bases from V and 3 from J; bases not matched to a gene: 5. The CDR3 DNA reads as TGTGCCAGCAGTTTATCGACTACTAGCGGGAGAACAGATACGCAGTATTTT. It is translated as CASSLSTTSGRTDTQYF.

J is TRBJ1-1 and V is TRBV5-5, with 7 bases matching TRBD1. Germline V lookup: CDR1 SGHKS, CDR2 YYEKEE (reference sequence). The CDR3 is 14 residues long. V shed 2 bases and J 5 bases; nucleotides not matched to a gene: 6. CDR3 DNA sequence: TGTGCCAGCAGCTTTGGGGGACAGTTAACTGAAGCTTTCTTT. Translating it yields CASSFGGQLTEAFF.

The chain employs TRBV19 and TRBJ1-6, with unresolved D. This CDR3 comprises 12 residues. Deletions cut 7 bases from V and 7 bases from J, with 8 bases between. The V gene's germline CDR1 is LNHDA and CDR2 SQIVND (reference sequence). The CDR3 DNA follows: TGTGCCAGTAACGACGGGAATTCACCCCTCCACTTT. It yields the protein CASNDGNSPLHF.

This clone turned up a few times. The chain carries TRBV23-1 and TRBJ2-7; D remains unclear. TRBV23-1 counts as an open reading frame of uncertain function. The length of the CDR3 is 14 residues. V was clipped by 3 bases and J by 6 bases, with 15 bases between them. The CDR3 DNA reads as TGCGCCAGCAGTCACCCTCGAGACCAGCGCGAGCAGTACTTC. Translation: CASSHPRDQREQYF.

The genes are TRBV5-5 and TRBJ1-4; D is undetermined. The length of the CDR3 is 15 residues. The germline V gene has CDR1 SGHKS and CDR2 YYEKEE (reference sequence). The V and J ends lost 1 base and 0 bases respectively, with 7 bases between them. The CDR3, as DNA: TGTGCCAGCAGCTTGTCGCGGGCAACTAATGAAAAACTGTTTTTT. Amino acids: CASSLSRATNEKLFF.

The gene calls are TRBV29-1 and TRBJ2-3; 11 positions match TRBD2. This CDR3 has 15 residues. V dropped 3 bases and J dropped 8; count of bases not matched to a gene: 10. Germline-derived CDR1 and CDR2 are SQVTM and ANQGSEA. The chain's CDR3 is CSVEVAGGPGGTQYF. The CDR3 coding sequence is TGCAGCGTTGAGGTAGCGGGAGGGCCCGGGGGTACGCAGTATTTT.

V usage is TRBV5-1 and J usage is TRBJ2-3; 9 nucleotides agree with TRBD2. The CDR3 runs to 17 residues. Germline trimming cut 4 bases from V and 6 bases from J; bases unmatched to any gene: 15. Germline V CDR1 and CDR2: SGHRS, YFSETQ. CDR3 region: CASSAGTAGGLSDTQYF. The CDR3 coding sequence is TGCGCCAGCAGCGCGGGCACCGCGGGAGGGCTTTCCGATACGCAGTATTTT.

This rearrangement joins TRBV7-8 to TRBJ2-4; D unresolved. Between the trimmed V and J ends, which lost 0 bases and 1 base, there was a span of 16 bases. CDR3 length: 18 amino acids. The germline V gene encodes CDR1 SGHVS and CDR2 FQNEAQ. The CDR3 bases are TGTGCCAGCAGCTTAGCCCGAATTAACCCTATTGCCAAAAACATTCAGTACTTC. Translated, it gives CASSLARINPIAKNIQYF. The variable domain in full, completed from reference TRBV7-8 and TRBJ2-4, reads GAGVSQSPRYKVAKRGQDVALRCDPISGHVSLFWYQQALGQGPEFLTYFQNEAQLDKSGLPSDRFFAERPEGSVSTLKIQRTQQEDSAVYLCASSLARINPIAKNIQYFGAGTRLSVL.

J is TRBJ1-5 and V is TRBV3-1 (or the pseudogene TRBV3-2); 8 nucleotides agree with TRBD1. In germline, CDR1 is LGHDT, CDR2 YNNKEL (reference sequence). The CDR3 extends over 14 amino acids. After removal of 4 bases from V and 6 bases from J, the junction contained 5 bases not matched to a gene. The CDR3, as DNA: TGTGCCAGCAGCCCCGACAGGGGCGGTCAGCCCCAGCATTTT. Encoded protein: CASSPDRGGQPQHF.

Written as DNA, the CDR3 is TGTGCCAGCAGCGTAGGGGCAAATAGCAATCAGCCCCAGCATTTT. Translating it yields CASSVGANSNQPQHF. The rearrangement joins TRBV9 to TRBJ1-5; D ambiguous. The CDR3 has 15 residues. V was cut by 0 bases and J by 0 bases, with 7 bases left in between. Germline assignment: CDR1 SGDLS and CDR2 YYNGEE.

The chain couples TRBV2 to TRBJ1-2; TRBD1 is a possible D gene (6 bases). V lost 4 bases and J 4 bases, leaving 19 bases between the germline ends. The CDR3 has 16 amino acids. The V gene's germline CDR1 is SNHLY and CDR2 FYNNEI. The DNA of the CDR3 is TGTGCCAGCAGTGTCGGGGGGCAGGGCCTAGGCTATGGCTACACCTTC. Translated: CASSVGGQGLGYGYTF.

The gene calls are TRBV5-4 and TRBJ1-3, with 7 positions matching TRBD1. The CDR3 length is 16 residues. CDR1 is SGHNT and CDR2 is YYREEE in the germline V gene (reference sequence). V trimming: 6 bases; J trimming: 0 bases; junction bases outside the gene matches: 9. This CDR3 is CASILRGGHSGNTIYF. In nucleotides, the CDR3 is TGTGCCAGCATCCTTCGAGGGGGCCACTCTGGAAACACCATATATTTT.

The chain is built from TRBV19 and TRBJ1-1; the D is unclear. Trimming cost V 6 bases and J 0 bases, with 11 bases left between them. Germline loops: CDR1 LNHDA, CDR2 SQIVND (reference sequence). CDR3 length: 14 residues. The CDR3 loop is CASRKLTLNTEAFF. DNA of the CDR3: TGTGCCAGTAGGAAACTAACACTGAACACTGAAGCTTTCTTT.

The chain recombines TRBV29-1 with TRBJ1-1; 7 bases fit TRBD1. This CDR3 contains 13 residues. Germline values: CDR1 SQVTM, CDR2 ANQGSEA. J was trimmed by 4 bases and V by 4 bases; bases with no gene match: 6. CDR3 loop: CSVVGQSVTEAFF. CDR3 in DNA: TGCAGCGTTGTGGGACAGTCGGTCACTGAAGCTTTCTTT.

V is TRBV9 and J is TRBJ2-3; 9 bases line up with TRBD2. With 3 bases clipped from V and 4 bases from J, the junction kept 3 bases outside the gene matches. The germline CDR1 and CDR2 sequences are SGDLS and YYNGEE. This CDR3 contains 14 residues. The CDR3, as DNA: TGTGCCAGCAGCGCCAGACTAGCGGCAGATACGCAGTATTTT. Translated: CASSARLAADTQYF. Variable domain in full (rest from reference TRBV9 and TRBJ2-3): DSGVTQTPKHLITATGQRVTLRCSPRSGDLSVYWYQQSLDQGLQFLIQYYNGEERAKGNILERFSAQQFPDLHSELNLSSLELGDSALYFCASSARLAADTQYFGPGTRLTVL.

The table lists this clone with a count of one. This chain connects TRBV7-7 to TRBJ2-2; D unresolved. V dropped 2 bases and J dropped 1 base, with 2 bases sitting between them. The V gene's germline CDR1 is SSHAT and CDR2 FNYEAQ (reference sequence). The length of the CDR3 is 13 residues. CDR3 bases: TGTGCCAGCAGCTTACGGAACACCGGGGAGCTGTTTTTT. This encodes CASSLRNTGELFF.